These 15 T cell receptor beta chains originate from one sample sequenced in a study of OX40 agonist ivuxolimab in advanced cancers. Assay used: immunoSEQ multiplex PCR; TCRdb lists only in-frame clones, some missing. The sample lists tens of thousands of clones, roughly 92% occurring once. Sequenced material: CD4+ or CD8+ T cells sorted from blood, taken in a trial of the OX40 agonist ivuxolimab. The receptor source for this set is an adult with an advanced solid tumor such as melanoma, head and neck, liver or kidney cancer.

This sequence joins TRBV4-2 and TRBJ2-3; 11 bases are a match to TRBD2. The trim removed 0 bases at V and 4 bases at J, leaving 6 bases unmatched. This CDR3 region has 17 residues. Germline loops: CDR1 LGHNA, CDR2 YNFKEQ. The CDR3 loop reads CASSQDWLAGGPDTQYF. CDR3 sequence (DNA): TGTGCCAGCAGCCAAGATTGGCTAGCGGGGGGTCCAGATACGCAGTATTTT.

The chain has TRBV5-6 and TRBJ1-1; D unclear. The CDR3 contains 12 residues. CDR1 is SGHDT and CDR2 is YYEEEE in the germline V gene. V shed 0 bases and J shed 11 bases, with 11 bases lying between them. As DNA, the CDR3 is TGTGCCAGCAGCTTGGAGGGTTGGAACGCTTTCTTT. Encoded protein: CASSLEGWNAFF.

The V gene is TRBV27, the J gene TRBJ2-5; D possibly matches TRBD1 or TRBD2 (6 bases each). CDR3 size: 15 residues. V was pared by 3 bases and J by 5 bases, with 16 bases between. CDR1 is MNHEY and CDR2 is SMNVEV in the germline V gene (reference sequence). For the CDR3, the DNA is TGTGCCAGCAGTTTTATGGGGGGCCTGGGTGAGACCCAGTACTTC. Translating gives CASSFMGGLGETQYF.

Only one count was recorded for this clone. V usage is TRBV19 and J usage is TRBJ2-7, with D tentatively TRBD1 (6 bases). This CDR3 comprises 14 residues. The V gene's germline CDR1 is LNHDA and CDR2 SQIVND (reference sequence). Trimming shortened V by 3 bases and J by 6 bases, and 15 bases separated the two germline ends. The CDR3 nucleotides are TGTGCCAGTAGTATGGTACAGGGTGCCTCCGAGCAGTACTTC. As protein: CASSMVQGASEQYF.

The chain links TRBV19 to TRBJ1-2; D gene uncertain. V lost 1 base to trimming and J lost 4 bases, with 10 bases between them. This CDR3 region has 14 residues. Germline lookup yields CDR1 LNHDA and CDR2 SQIVND (reference sequence). In DNA, the CDR3 is TGTGCCAGTAGTATAGCGGACGGACTCTATGGCTACACCTTC. It translates to CASSIADGLYGYTF.

This clone was counted once. The J gene is TRBJ1-5, the V gene TRBV27; D unclear. This CDR3 region has 12 residues. Between the trimmed V and J ends, which lost 5 bases and 6 bases, there was a span of 8 bases. Germline CDR1 MNHEY, CDR2 SMNVEV (reference sequence). This CDR3 is CASSPLGQPQHF. In nucleotides, the CDR3 is TGTGCCAGCAGTCCCTTGGGTCAGCCCCAGCATTTT.

The chain combines TRBV27 with TRBJ2-3; no clear D gene. CDR3 size: 12 residues. Trimming took off 5 bases at V and 6 bases at J, with 9 bases between the two ends. The V gene's germline CDR1 is MNHEY and CDR2 SMNVEV (reference sequence). CDR3 in amino acids: CASSTPRDTQYF. CDR3 DNA: TGTGCCAGCAGTACCCCCAGGGATACGCAGTATTTT.

V gene TRBV13 combines with J gene TRBJ2-1; 7 bases are shared with TRBD1. J gave up 5 bases and V 4 bases, and 8 bases lay outside the gene matches. The germline V gene encodes CDR1 PRHDT and CDR2 FYEKMQ (reference sequence). This CDR3 has 15 residues. The CDR3 reads CASSSQTGSHNEQFF. The CDR3 nucleotides are TGTGCCAGCAGCTCGCAGACAGGGTCACACAATGAGCAGTTCTTC.

The chain recombines TRBV10-3 with TRBJ2-7, with 7 bases fitting TRBD1. CDR3 size: 11 residues. J gave up 3 bases and V 11 bases, and 4 bases lay outside the gene matches. CDR1 is ENHRY, CDR2 SYGVKD, per germline. In DNA form, the CDR3 reads TGTGCCGTCGGGACAGACTACGAGCAGTACTTC. This sequence encodes CAVGTDYEQYF.

V usage is TRBV15 and J usage is TRBJ1-5; D gene uncertain. CDR1 and CDR2 (germline): LNHNV, YYDKDF (reference sequence). This CDR3 comprises 14 residues. Trimming removed 1 base from V and 7 bases from J, with 11 bases in between. CDR3 region: CATSRATIGQPQHF. The CDR3 coding sequence is TGTGCCACCAGCAGAGCGACGATAGGGCAGCCCCAGCATTTT.

To note about this clone: Other nucleotide sequences in the sample specify the same CDR3. The V and J genes are TRBV9 and TRBJ1-2; a weak D match, TRBD1 (5 bases). The CDR3 consists of 12 residues. CDR1 SGDLS and CDR2 YYNGEE come from the germline V gene. Trimming removed 3 bases at V and 5 bases at J, with 8 bases between. The CDR3 sequence: CASSGGSYGYTF. The CDR3 DNA reads TGTGCCAGCAGCGGGGGGTCGTATGGCTACACCTTC.

The chain joins TRBV7-9 to TRBJ2-7; no clear D gene. Per germline, CDR1 SEHNR and CDR2 FQNEAQ (reference sequence). The V gene lost 3 bases and the J gene lost 3 bases, with 15 bases spanning the gap. The CDR3 is 15 residues long. The CDR3 loop reads CASSFSLGRDYEQYF. The CDR3 DNA reads as TGTGCCAGCAGCTTCAGTCTGGGCAGAGACTACGAGCAGTACTTC.

V gene TRBV6-1 combines with J gene TRBJ2-5, with TRBD1 identical over 7 bases. The last part of the DNA fits TRBJ2-7 better; the J call may be wrong. Germline V gene lookup returns CDR1 MNHNS and CDR2 SASEGT. The length of the CDR3 is 13 residues. CDR3 amino acids: CASTLRDSHEQYF. Written as DNA, the CDR3 is TGTGCCAGCACCCTCCGGGACAGTCACGAGCAGTACTTC.

The chain combines TRBV9 with TRBJ2-7; TRBD1 matches 7 bases. CDR1 is SGDLS, CDR2 YYNGEE, per germline. V dropped 0 bases and J dropped 3; count of bases not matched to a gene: 3. There are 14 residues in the CDR3. The CDR3 region has the DNA TGTGCCAGCAGCGTAGGGGACAGTCTCTACGAGCAGTACTTC. It is translated as CASSVGDSLYEQYF.

The chain joins TRBV19 to TRBJ2-7; the D is unclear. Germline V gives CDR1 LNHDA, CDR2 SQIVND (reference sequence). V lost 6 bases, J lost 2 bases, and 26 bases lay in between. The CDR3 loop spans 18 amino acids. CDR3 loop: CASSNILLHTYGTYEQYF. Here the CDR3 DNA reads TGTGCCAGTAGCAATATACTCCTACATACCTATGGGACCTACGAGCAGTACTTC.